Presented here are 23 T cell receptor beta chains from one specimen sequenced in a study of blood T cell repertoires in COVID-19. Measured with immunoSEQ multiplex PCR; TCRdb has only the in-frame clones, and not every one. Seen here are roughly 45,000 clones, 85% to 90% observed once, and the top ten hold 2.6%. Sequencing was performed on peripheral blood. These receptor sequences come from a woman of 80 years or more with COVID-19, enrolled during active disease.

The chain is built from TRBV7-8 and TRBJ1-2, with 7 bases lining up with TRBD1. Trimming took 5 bases from V and 4 from J; bases not matched to a gene: 7. This CDR3 has 14 amino acids. CDR1 and CDR2 (germline): SGHVS, FQNEAQ. CDR3 sequence (DNA): TGTGCCAGCAGCCGAGACAGGGATATCTATGGCTACACCTTC. Translating gives CASSRDRDIYGYTF.

V is TRBV7-2 and J is TRBJ1-5; no clear D. CDR1 SGHTA and CDR2 FQGNSA come from the germline V gene. Trimming pared 3 bases from V and 0 bases from J, leaving 9 bases between. This CDR3 comprises 15 residues. DNA for the CDR3: TGTGCCAGCAGCTTTGGCAACCCTAGCAATCAGCCCCAGCATTTT. Its translation: CASSFGNPSNQPQHF.

V and J are TRBV4-1 and TRBJ1-4; D remains unclear. Germline CDR1 and CDR2: MGHRA and YSYEKL. The V end was cut by 5 bases, the J end by 2 bases, with 6 bases between. The CDR3 is 13 residues long. The DNA for the CDR3 is TGCGCCAGCAGCTGGCTTACTAATGAAAAACTGTTTTTT. Protein sequence: CASSWLTNEKLFF.

Only one count was recorded for this clone. The V call is TRBV7-9, the J call TRBJ1-1; no clear D gene. The CDR3 sequence is 15 residues long. V lost 1 base to trimming and J lost 4 bases, with 13 bases between them. Germline lookup yields CDR1 SEHNR and CDR2 FQNEAQ (reference sequence). This chain's CDR3 is CASSLERLPGTEAFF. The CDR3 nucleotides read TGTGCCAGCAGCTTAGAGAGGTTACCGGGCACTGAAGCTTTCTTT.

J is TRBJ2-7 and V is TRBV7-2, with 8 bases identical to TRBD2. Looked up from germline, CDR1 is SGHTA and CDR2 is FQGNSA. The CDR3 totals 14 residues. Trimming cost V 2 bases and J 3 bases; bases outside gene matches: 3. CDR3 in amino acids: CASSLTGGGYEQYF. Written as DNA, the CDR3 is TGTGCCAGCAGCTTAACGGGAGGGGGCTACGAGCAGTACTTC.

The chain combines TRBV3-1 (or the pseudogene TRBV3-2) with TRBJ2-7, with a possible D match to TRBD2 (6 bases). CDR1 and CDR2 (germline): LGHDT, YNNKEL (reference sequence). Trimming removed 7 bases at V and 4 bases at J, with 20 bases between. The CDR3 spans 15 residues. As DNA, the CDR3 is TGTGCCAGCACCCCTACCCCCGGGGGTTTGTACGAGCAGTACTTC. Translated: CASTPTPGGLYEQYF.

The chain recombines TRBV7-8 with TRBJ1-2, with 8 bases aligning to TRBD1. Germline V gene sequence: CDR1 SGHVS, CDR2 FQNEAQ. The CDR3 loop spans 15 amino acids. With 5 bases clipped from V and 3 bases from J, the junction kept 8 bases outside the gene matches. The CDR3 sequence: CASSTQGADYYGYTF. Written as DNA, the CDR3 is TGTGCCAGCAGCACCCAGGGGGCGGACTACTATGGCTACACCTTC.

The genes are TRBV3-1 (or the pseudogene TRBV3-2) and TRBJ1-2; possible D gene TRBD1, 6 bases. V was trimmed by 1 base and J by 1 base, leaving 10 bases between them. This CDR3 has 15 residues. CDR1 is LGHDT and CDR2 is YNNKEL in the germline V gene (reference sequence). The chain's CDR3 is CASSQVTGINYGYTF. Written as DNA, the CDR3 is TGTGCCAGCAGCCAAGTTACAGGGATTAACTATGGCTACACCTTC.

This chain links TRBV6-1 with TRBJ1-1; 7 bases align to TRBD1. J lost 0 bases, V lost 3 bases, and 10 bases had no gene match. Germline V gives CDR1 MNHNS, CDR2 SASEGT. The CDR3 runs to 17 residues. In nucleotides, the CDR3 is TGTGCCAGCAGTGAGCCACGGGACAGAAGACTGAACACTGAAGCTTTCTTT. This sequence encodes CASSEPRDRRLNTEAFF.

This chain links TRBV5-6 with TRBJ2-1, with TRBD1 matching over 8 bases. The germline gives CDR1 SGHDT, CDR2 YYEEEE. V trimming: 1 base; J trimming: 6 bases; junction bases outside the gene matches: 6. The CDR3 covers 15 residues. CDR3 residues: CASSLLDRDFNEQFF. The CDR3 DNA is TGTGCCAGCAGCTTGTTGGACAGGGATTTCAATGAGCAGTTCTTC.

The chain employs TRBV24-1 and TRBJ2-3, with TRBD2 identical over 11 bases. The germline V gene encodes CDR1 KGHDR and CDR2 SFDVKD. V shed 4 bases and J 2 bases; nucleotides not matched to a gene: 1. This CDR3 is built from 15 residues. The CDR3 region is CATSETSGITDTQYF. As DNA, the CDR3 is TGTGCCACCAGTGAGACTAGCGGGATCACAGATACGCAGTATTTT.

In this sample, this clone turned up a few times. The rearrangement joins TRBV12-5 to TRBJ1-2; 7 nucleotides align to TRBD1. The CDR3 totals 14 residues. J gave up 6 bases and V 3 bases, and 7 bases lay outside the gene matches. Germline V gene lookup returns CDR1 LGHNT and CDR2 FRNRAP. DNA for the CDR3: TGTGCTAGTGGTTTCCGAGGGGGCTCGGATGGCTACACCTTC. Its protein is CASGFRGGSDGYTF.

V is TRBV3-1 (or the pseudogene TRBV3-2) and J is TRBJ1-2; tentative D call: TRBD1 (6 bases). This CDR3 has 15 residues. V lost 1 base and J 4 bases, leaving 13 bases between the germline ends. Germline CDR1 is LGHDT and CDR2 is YNNKEL (reference sequence). This CDR3 reads CASSQGEGVVYGYTF. CDR3 DNA sequence: TGTGCCAGCAGCCAAGGGGAGGGGGTGGTCTATGGCTACACCTTC.

The rearrangement joins TRBV19 to TRBJ1-3; tentatively, D is TRBD1 (6 bases). In germline, CDR1 is LNHDA, CDR2 SQIVND (reference sequence). This CDR3 comprises 14 residues. V gave up 6 bases and J gave up 4 bases, with 13 bases separating them. As DNA, the CDR3 is TGTGCCAGTAGCTACAGGGCGGAAGGAAACACCATATATTTT. Translation: CASSYRAEGNTIYF.

This clone was seen only once. The gene calls are TRBV3-1 (or the pseudogene TRBV3-2) and TRBJ1-3; 7 nucleotides match TRBD1. CDR3 length: 17 amino acids. CDR1 and CDR2 from the germline V gene are LGHDT and YNNKEL (reference sequence). The J segment lost 3 bases and the V segment lost 6 bases, leaving 14 bases of the junction unmatched. The CDR3 region has the DNA TGTGCCAGCAGTCCTTCCCCAACAGGGGTAGGTGGAAACACCATATATTTT. It yields the protein CASSPSPTGVGGNTIYF.

Comment on this clone: Different DNA sequences within this sample yield the same CDR3. The V call is TRBV9, the J call TRBJ2-7; perhaps TRBD1 as D (5 bases). Trimming removed 0 bases at V and 3 bases at J, with 10 bases between. The CDR3 loop spans 14 amino acids. In germline, CDR1 is SGDLS, CDR2 YYNGEE. The CDR3 nucleotides read TGTGCCAGCAGCGTAGCCGGCAGGGACTACGAGCAGTACTTC. This gives the protein CASSVAGRDYEQYF. Full variable domain (rest looked up from reference TRBV9 and TRBJ2-7): DSGVTQTPKHLITATGQRVTLRCSPRSGDLSVYWYQQSLDQGLQFLIQYYNGEERAKGNILERFSAQQFPDLHSELNLSSLELGDSALYFCASSVAGRDYEQYFGPGTRLTVT.

This sequence joins TRBV15 and TRBJ1-3, with D unresolved. The CDR3 spans 15 residues. Deletions cut 1 base from V and 4 bases from J, with 11 bases between. Germline assignment: CDR1 LNHNV and CDR2 YYDKDF (reference sequence). CDR3 in DNA: TGTGCCACCAGCAGAGCTGGGGAGTGGGGAAACACCATATATTTT. Protein product: CATSRAGEWGNTIYF.

The table lists this clone with a count of one. A read error may produce the germline difference seen at one junction end. The chain links TRBV7-9 to TRBJ2-1, with 11 bases lining up with TRBD2. The CDR3 runs 15 residues. The V gene's germline CDR1 is SEHNR and CDR2 FQNEAQ (reference sequence). The CDR3 loop is CASSIAGGLSNEQFF. The CDR3 bases are TGTGCCAGCAGCATAGCGGGAGGGCTGAGTAATGAGCAGTTCTTC.

The chain couples TRBV3-1 (or the pseudogene TRBV3-2) to TRBJ1-4, with a possible D match to TRBD1 (5 bases). Germline V gives CDR1 LGHDT, CDR2 YNNKEL (reference sequence). V was clipped by 2 bases and J by 7 bases, with 17 bases between them. The CDR3 length is 16 residues. CDR3 amino acids: CASSQQWSAGGEKLFF. CDR3 sequence (DNA): TGTGCCAGCAGCCAACAGTGGTCCGCGGGGGGTGAAAAACTGTTTTTT.

DNA of the CDR3: TGTGCCAGCAGTCTAGGGGGGGCCGTCGAGACCCAGTACTTC. It yields the protein CASSLGGAVETQYF. The chain links TRBV28 to TRBJ2-5; tentative D call: TRBD2 (7 bases). Per germline, CDR1 MDHEN and CDR2 SYDVKM. There are 14 residues in the CDR3. Trimming stripped 5 bases from V and 5 bases from J, with 15 bases between. The full variable domain, completed using reference TRBV28 and TRBJ2-5, is DVKVTQSSRYLVKRTGEKVFLECVQDMDHENMFWYRQDPGLGLRLIYFSYDVKMKEKGDIPEGYSVSREKKERFSLILESASTNQTSMYLCASSLGGAVETQYFGPGTRLLVL.

As concerns this clone: Within the sample, other DNA sequences also encode this same CDR3. The chain couples TRBV20-1 to TRBJ1-2; D unclear. V gave up 2 bases and J gave up 3 bases, with 4 bases separating them. The CDR3 spans 11 residues. CDR1 is DFQATT, CDR2 SNEGSKA, per germline (reference sequence). The CDR3 DNA sequence: TGCAGTGCTAGAACTGACTATGGCTACACCTTC. Translated, it gives CSARTDYGYTF.

J is TRBJ2-7 and V is TRBV2; 9 bases fit TRBD1. J was trimmed by 3 bases and V by 4 bases; bases with no gene match: 7. Germline V gene lookup returns CDR1 SNHLY and CDR2 FYNNEI. The CDR3 totals 15 residues. The CDR3 region is CASSADRGLGYEQYF. The CDR3 DNA follows: TGTGCCAGCAGTGCGGACAGGGGACTTGGCTACGAGCAGTACTTC.

The V and J genes are TRBV14 and TRBJ2-7, with a tentative D call TRBD1 (5 bases). V was shortened by 2 bases and J by 2 bases, with 16 bases between the two germline ends. The V gene's germline CDR1 is SGHDN and CDR2 FVKESK. This CDR3 has 16 amino acids. CDR3 region: CASSQSGWGGPYEQYF. CDR3 nucleotides: TGTGCCAGCAGCCAATCAGGGTGGGGTGGGCCCTACGAGCAGTACTTC. The complete variable domain, with remaining parts taken from reference TRBV14 and TRBJ2-7, reads EAGVTQFPSHSVIEKGQTVTLRCDPISGHDNLYWYRRVMGKEIKFLLHFVKESKQDESGMPNNRFLAERTGGTYSTLKVQPAELEDSGVYFCASSQSGWGGPYEQYFGPGTRLTVT.